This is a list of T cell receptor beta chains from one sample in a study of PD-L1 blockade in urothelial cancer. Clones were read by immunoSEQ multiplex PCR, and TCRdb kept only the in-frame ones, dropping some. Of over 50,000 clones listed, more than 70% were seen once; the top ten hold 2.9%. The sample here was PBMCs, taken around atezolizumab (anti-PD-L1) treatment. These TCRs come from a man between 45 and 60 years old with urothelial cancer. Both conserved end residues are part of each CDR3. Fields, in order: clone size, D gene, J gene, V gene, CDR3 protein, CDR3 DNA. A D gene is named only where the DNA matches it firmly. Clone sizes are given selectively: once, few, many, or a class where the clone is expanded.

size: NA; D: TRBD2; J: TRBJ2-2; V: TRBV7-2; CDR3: CASSPRTSGISTGELFF; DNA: TGTGCCAGCAGCCCGAGGACTAGCGGGATTTCGACCGGGGAGCTGTTTTTT
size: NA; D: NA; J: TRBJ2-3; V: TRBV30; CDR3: CACRLGGLHTDTQYF; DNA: TGTGCCTGTCGCCTGGGGGGTCTCCACACAGATACGCAGTATTTT
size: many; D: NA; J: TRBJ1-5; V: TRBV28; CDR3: CASSGGAWQPQHF; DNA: TGTGCCAGCAGTGGGGGGGCATGGCAGCCCCAGCATTTT
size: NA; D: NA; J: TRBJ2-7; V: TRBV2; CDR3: CASGGRQPYEQYF; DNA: TGTGCCAGCGGAGGTAGGCAGCCCTACGAGCAGTACTTC
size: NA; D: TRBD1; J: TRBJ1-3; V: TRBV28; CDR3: CASSPQGAIWNTIYF; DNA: TGTGCCAGCAGCCCCCAGGGGGCGATCTGGAACACCATATATTTT
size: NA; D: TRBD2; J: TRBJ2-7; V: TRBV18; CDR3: CASSPRSGRDEEQYF; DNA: TGTGCCAGCTCCCCGAGGAGCGGGAGAGATGAGGAGCAGTACTTC
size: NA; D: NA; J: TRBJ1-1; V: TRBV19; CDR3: CASSIGGTIPEAFF; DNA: TGTGCCAGTAGTATAGGTGGGACAATCCCTGAAGCTTTCTTT
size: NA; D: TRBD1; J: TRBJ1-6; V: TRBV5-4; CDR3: CASSLATGGGIGNSPLHF; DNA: TGTGCCAGCAGCTTGGCTACAGGGGGTGGTATAGGTAATTCACCCCTCCACTTT
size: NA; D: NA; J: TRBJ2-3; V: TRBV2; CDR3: CASSLDTASTDTQYF; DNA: TGTGCCAGCAGCTTGGACACCGCGAGCACAGATACGCAGTATTTT
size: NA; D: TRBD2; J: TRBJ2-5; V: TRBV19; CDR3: CASRTAGLAGQETQYF; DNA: TGTGCCAGTAGGACCGCGGGACTAGCGGGGCAAGAGACCCAGTACTTC
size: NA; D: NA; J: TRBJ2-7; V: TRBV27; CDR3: CASSPPSREQYF; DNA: TGTGCCAGCAGTCCCCCGTCGAGGGAGCAGTACTTC
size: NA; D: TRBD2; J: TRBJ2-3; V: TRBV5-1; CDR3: CASSQSGRITDTQYF; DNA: TGCGCCAGCAGCCAGAGCGGGAGGATCACAGATACGCAGTATTTT
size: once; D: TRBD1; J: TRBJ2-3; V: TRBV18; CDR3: CASSPSQGRTDTQYF; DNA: TGTGCCAGCTCGCCCTCACAGGGGCGCACAGATACGCAGTATTTT
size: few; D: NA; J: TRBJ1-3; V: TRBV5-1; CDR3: CASSLGAGAGNTIYF; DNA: TGCGCCAGCAGCTTGGGGGCAGGTGCTGGAAACACCATATATTTT
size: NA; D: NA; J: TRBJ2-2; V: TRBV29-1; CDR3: CSVDRGVGQLTPSNTGELFF; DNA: TGCAGCGTTGATAGGGGGGTGGGACAGCTTACCCCGTCGAACACCGGGGAGCTGTTTTTT
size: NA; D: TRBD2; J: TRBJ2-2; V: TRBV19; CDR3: CASSKGLAGVRDTGELFF; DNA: TGTGCCAGTAGTAAGGGACTAGCGGGAGTAAGGGACACCGGGGAGCTGTTTTTT
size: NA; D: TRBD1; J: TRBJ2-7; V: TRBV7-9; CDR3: CASSRTTGGGYEQYF; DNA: TGTGCCAGCAGCCGGACGACAGGGGGAGGCTACGAGCAGTACTTC
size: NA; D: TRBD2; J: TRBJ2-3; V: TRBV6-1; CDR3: CASRLGTTGADTQYF; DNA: TGTGCCAGCCGCTTGGGGACTACTGGCGCAGATACGCAGTATTTT
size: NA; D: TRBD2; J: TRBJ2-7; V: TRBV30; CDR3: CACIRAGGSGSVSYEQYF; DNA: TGTGCCTGTATACGGGCAGGTGGTAGCGGGAGTGTCTCCTACGAGCAGTACTTC
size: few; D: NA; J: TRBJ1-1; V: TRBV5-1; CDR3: CASSSGGRANTEAFF; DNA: TGCGCCAGCAGCTCGGGGGGCAGGGCGAACACTGAAGCTTTCTTT
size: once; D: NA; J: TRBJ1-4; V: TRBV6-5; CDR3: CASSFYRDSSNEKLFF; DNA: TGTGCCAGCAGTTTCTATCGAGACAGCTCTAATGAAAAACTGTTTTTT
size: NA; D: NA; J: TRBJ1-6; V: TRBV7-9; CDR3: CASSFITGSTGSPLHF; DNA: TGTGCCAGCAGCTTTATCACAGGGTCGACTGGTTCACCCCTCCACTTT